Below are 25 T cell receptor beta chains sequenced from a single sample in a study of blood T cell repertoires in COVID-19. Produced via immunoSEQ multiplex PCR; TCRdb's table is partial and in-frame only. The data contain a few hundred thousand clones, 75% to 90% of them seen just once; the ten biggest clones take up around 8%. Sequencing was done on a sample of peripheral blood. The receptor set was obtained from a woman over 75 with COVID-19, enrolled during active disease.

CDR3 coding DNA: TGTGCCAGCTCACCGCTGCGACAGGGGGCTTCGGGTGGCTACACCTTC. As protein: CASSPLRQGASGGYTF. The chain recombines TRBV18 with TRBJ1-2; 10 bases line up with TRBD1. CDR1 and CDR2 from the germline V gene are KGHSH and LQKENI. V dropped 3 bases and J dropped 7; count of bases not matched to a gene: 11. The CDR3 totals 16 residues. The full variable domain, rest sourced from reference TRBV18 and TRBJ1-2, is NAGVMQNPRHLVRRRGQEARLRCSPMKGHSHVYWYRQLPEEGLKFMVYLQKENIIDESGMPKERFSAEFPKEGPSILRIQQVVRGDSAAYFCASSPLRQGASGGYTFGSGTRLTVV.

The chain joins TRBV6-4 to TRBJ1-1; the D is unclear. CDR3 length: 13 residues. Trimming removed 3 bases at V and 4 bases at J, with 9 bases between. The germline V gene encodes CDR1 MRHNA and CDR2 SNTAGT. CDR3 in amino acids: CASSDMRATEAFF. The CDR3 DNA sequence: TGTGCCAGCAGTGATATGAGAGCCACTGAAGCTTTCTTT.

CDR3: CASSQADRDGTEAFF. The CDR3 DNA reads TGCGCCAGCAGCCAAGCCGACAGGGATGGCACTGAAGCTTTCTTT. The V gene is TRBV4-1, the J gene TRBJ1-1; 7 bases are shared with TRBD1. The CDR3 totals 15 residues. V was pared by 1 base and J by 4 bases, with 6 bases of the junction left unmatched. CDR1 is MGHRA, CDR2 YSYEKL, per germline.

This clone has only a few counts. The chain links TRBV30 to TRBJ2-3; the D gene is possibly TRBD2 (6 bases). The germline V gene encodes CDR1 GTSNPN and CDR2 SVGIG (reference sequence). Deletions cut 4 bases from V and 1 base from J, with 15 bases between. The CDR3 covers 15 residues. For the CDR3, the DNA is TGTGCCTGGAATCTCGGGGGACGGGGCACAGATACGCAGTATTTT. Protein sequence: CAWNLGGRGTDTQYF.

The V call is TRBV12-3 or TRBV12-4, the J call TRBJ1-4; a possible D gene is TRBD1 (5 bases). The V end was cut by 7 bases, the J end by 4 bases, with 10 bases between. This CDR3 contains 13 residues. Here the CDR3 DNA reads TGTGCCAGCAATCAGGGTATTAATGAAAAACTGTTTTTT. Translated: CASNQGINEKLFF.

The rearrangement links TRBV4-3 to TRBJ2-1, with D maybe TRBD2 (6 bases). The germline V gene encodes CDR1 LGHNA and CDR2 YSLEER. The V end was cut by 2 bases, the J end by 0 bases, with 11 bases between. The CDR3 extends over 16 amino acids. The CDR3 DNA sequence: TGCGCCAGCAGCCAAATGGCGGGAAACTCCTACAATGAGCAGTTCTTC. Translation: CASSQMAGNSYNEQFF.

The genes are TRBV5-4 and TRBJ2-5; the D is unclear. Germline V lookup: CDR1 SGHNT, CDR2 YYREEE (reference sequence). The CDR3 contains 14 residues. V was pared by 0 bases and J by 2 bases, with 8 bases between. The CDR3 protein is CASSLDSAQETQYF. In DNA form, the CDR3 reads TGTGCCAGCAGCTTGGACAGTGCTCAAGAGACCCAGTACTTC.

V and J are TRBV7-9 and TRBJ1-1, with 7 nucleotides matching TRBD1. Trimming at V came to 4 bases and at J to 11 bases, leaving 7 bases not matched to a gene. Germline V gives CDR1 SEHNR, CDR2 FQNEAQ (reference sequence). This CDR3 has 12 amino acids. The chain's CDR3 is CASSSGQWYAFF. For the CDR3, the DNA is TGTGCCAGCAGCTCGGGACAGTGGTATGCTTTCTTT.

The V gene is TRBV9, the J gene TRBJ2-3; 7 bases are a match to TRBD2. Germline V gives CDR1 SGDLS, CDR2 YYNGEE. This CDR3 has 14 amino acids. J lost 3 bases, V lost 3 bases, and 4 bases had no gene match. CDR3 residues: CASSASGATDTQYF. The DNA for the CDR3 is TGTGCCAGCAGCGCAAGCGGGGCGACAGATACGCAGTATTTT.

The rearrangement links TRBV5-5 to TRBJ1-4; 7 positions agree with TRBD1. The CDR3 runs to 15 residues. J gave up 8 bases and V 0 bases, and 7 bases lay outside the gene matches. Germline V gives CDR1 SGHKS, CDR2 YYEKEE (reference sequence). The CDR3 DNA sequence: TGTGCCAGCAGCTTGGGACAGGGAAGGACGGAAAAACTGTTTTTT. Its translation is CASSLGQGRTEKLFF.

For this clone: This sample also contains other DNA sequences that code for the same CDR3. This chain connects TRBV18 to TRBJ2-3, with D perhaps TRBD2 (6 bases). Germline values: CDR1 KGHSH, CDR2 LQKENI. This CDR3 comprises 13 residues. V lost 3 bases and J 3 bases, leaving 7 bases between the germline ends. The CDR3 DNA reads as TGTGCCAGCTCACCCCGGGGGACAGATACGCAGTATTTT. Protein sequence: CASSPRGTDTQYF.

The chain links TRBV27 to TRBJ1-4; TRBD1 matches at 9 bases. This CDR3 is built from 15 residues. CDR1 is MNHEY, CDR2 SMNVEV, per germline (reference sequence). J gave up 5 bases and V 6 bases, and 7 bases lay outside the gene matches. This CDR3 reads CASRRTGTGNEKLFF. The CDR3 nucleotides are TGTGCCAGCAGACGGACCGGGACAGGGAATGAAAAACTGTTTTTT.

V is TRBV29-1 and J is TRBJ2-1; 12 positions agree with TRBD2. The CDR3 totals 13 residues. Germline V gene data show CDR1 as SQVTM and CDR2 as ANQGSEA. J was trimmed by 7 bases and V by 7 bases; bases with no gene match: 5. The chain's CDR3 is CSGLAGVWNEQFF. The DNA for the CDR3 is TGCAGCGGACTAGCGGGAGTTTGGAATGAGCAGTTCTTC.

This chain links TRBV11-2 with TRBJ1-2; no clear D gene. Per germline, CDR1 SGHAT and CDR2 FQNNGV. V was trimmed by 5 bases and J by 8 bases, leaving 12 bases between them. CDR3 length equals 12 residues. The CDR3 region is CASSTSYPGYTF. CDR3 sequence (DNA): TGTGCCAGCAGCACGAGTTACCCAGGCTACACCTTC.

This rearrangement joins TRBV19 to TRBJ2-1; D may be TRBD1 (6 bases). CDR3 length: 15 residues. Germline loops: CDR1 LNHDA, CDR2 SQIVND (reference sequence). Trimming cost V 6 bases and J 2 bases, with 14 bases left between them. This CDR3 reads CASSRTDQTYNEQFF. The CDR3 DNA reads as TGTGCCAGTAGCAGGACAGACCAAACCTACAATGAGCAGTTCTTC.

This clone occurred a few times. The V gene is TRBV3-1 (or the pseudogene TRBV3-2), the J gene TRBJ1-4; D unclear. The CDR3 covers 13 residues. Germline V gene sequence: CDR1 LGHDT, CDR2 YNNKEL (reference sequence). V was clipped by 4 bases and J by 1 base, with 4 bases between them. CDR3 sequence (DNA): TGTGCCAGCAGCCGAGGAACTAATGAAAAACTGTTTTTT. Protein sequence: CASSRGTNEKLFF.

The chain carries TRBV7-9 and TRBJ1-3, with a possible D match to TRBD1 (6 bases). There are 14 residues in the CDR3. V lost 3 bases and J lost 8, with 14 bases in between. Germline CDR1 SEHNR, CDR2 FQNEAQ (reference sequence). This CDR3 reads CASSFEQGGHTIYF. CDR3 nucleotides: TGTGCCAGCAGCTTTGAACAGGGTGGGCACACCATATATTTT.

This clone was detected once. The V and J genes are TRBV12-3 or TRBV12-4 and TRBJ2-5; D possibly corresponds to TRBD1 (5 bases). V lost 4 bases to trimming and J lost 4 bases, with 10 bases between them. CDR3 length equals 13 residues. The CDR3 bases are TGTGCCAGCAGTTCGGACAAAAGAGAGACCCAGTACTTC. Translating it yields CASSSDKRETQYF.

The genes are TRBV7-6 and TRBJ2-7, with 12 bases lining up with TRBD1. V shed 5 bases and J 6 bases; nucleotides not matched to a gene: 5. Germline V gene lookup returns CDR1 SGHVS and CDR2 FNYEAQ. The CDR3 covers 14 residues. In DNA form, the CDR3 reads TGTGCCAGCAGCACCCGGGACAGGGGGCTCGAGCAGTACTTC. Protein product: CASSTRDRGLEQYF.

The rearrangement joins TRBV6-1 to TRBJ2-1; 8 bases map to TRBD2. The CDR3 is 16 residues long. Germline loops: CDR1 MNHNS, CDR2 SASEGT. Unmatched junction bases numbered 8, after V lost 4 bases and J lost 3 bases. CDR3 in amino acids: CASSGSGVKIYNEQFF. CDR3 sequence (DNA): TGTGCCAGCAGTGGTAGCGGGGTAAAGATCTACAATGAGCAGTTCTTC.

This sequence joins TRBV10-1 and TRBJ1-6, with D perhaps matching TRBD1 (6 bases). The germline CDR1 and CDR2 sequences are WNHNN and SYGVQD (reference sequence). The CDR3 has 16 residues. Between the trimmed V and J ends, which lost 4 bases and 7 bases, there was a span of 17 bases. CDR3 sequence reads: CASSVSGDNRNSPLHF. The CDR3 DNA sequence: TGCGCCAGCAGTGTGTCGGGGGACAATAGAAATTCACCCCTCCACTTT.

V usage is TRBV7-8 and J usage is TRBJ2-1, with 12 bases lining up with TRBD1. This CDR3 spans 15 amino acids. Germline CDR1 SGHVS, CDR2 FQNEAQ. Germline trimming cut 1 base from V and 8 bases from J; bases unmatched to any gene: 3. This chain's CDR3 is CASSLDGTGGHEQFF. DNA of the CDR3: TGTGCCAGCAGCTTAGATGGGACAGGGGGCCATGAGCAGTTCTTC.

The chain is built from TRBV13 and TRBJ1-1; a weak D match, TRBD1 (5 bases). CDR1 PRHDT and CDR2 FYEKMQ come from the germline V gene (reference sequence). There are 19 residues in the CDR3. V lost 7 bases and J 0 bases, leaving 27 bases between the germline ends. This chain's CDR3 is CASTLLGGQGGSMNTEAFF. The DNA for the CDR3 is TGTGCCAGCACTCTATTAGGCGGGCAGGGAGGATCAATGAACACTGAAGCTTTCTTT.

The V gene is TRBV19, the J gene TRBJ2-2, with D maybe TRBD1 (6 bases). The CDR3 contains 15 residues. The V and J ends lost 5 bases and 6 bases respectively, with 16 bases between them. Germline CDR1 is LNHDA and CDR2 is SQIVND (reference sequence). The CDR3 loop is CASSPTRGMAGELFF. As DNA, the CDR3 is TGTGCCAGTAGTCCCACCAGGGGAATGGCCGGGGAGCTGTTTTTT.

The chain employs TRBV15 and TRBJ2-1, with TRBD1 matching 10 bases. The V gene's germline CDR1 is LNHNV and CDR2 YYDKDF (reference sequence). This CDR3 contains 17 residues. V lost 3 bases, J lost 7 bases, and 12 bases stayed unmatched. The CDR3 region has the DNA TGTGCCACCAGCAGCGTAAGGACAGGGGGGACTAGGAATGAGCAGTTCTTC. This translates into CATSSVRTGGTRNEQFF.